A single sample gave rise to the 17 T cell receptor beta chains below, sequenced in a study of T cells in Graves' hyperthyroidism and ophthalmopathy. From RNA transcripts, TCR beta CDR3 regions were amplified. Primed by the HTBI set, a first-round RT-PCR was run on the TCR CDR3. Via MiXCR, TCRdb re-called the multiplex PCR reads, giving one row per CDR3 protein. This sample yields 550,000 to 600,000 distinct CDR3 sequences, of which around 46% are seen a single time; around 19% belongs to the top ten. The specimen sequenced was peripheral blood or thyroid tissue (not recorded which). All receptors come from an adult woman with Graves' disease, either hyperthyroidism or ophthalmopathy (not recorded which).

This clonotype came up once. The rearrangement joins TRBV7-9 to TRBJ2-5, with 13 nucleotides matching TRBD2. The end of the DNA is better explained by TRBJ2-7, so the J call may be wrong. CDR3 size: 16 residues. Germline V gives CDR1 SEHNR, CDR2 FQNEAQ (reference sequence). CDR3 region: CASSPRTSGRGYEQYF. The CDR3, as DNA: TGTGCCAGCAGCCCTCGGACTAGCGGGAGAGGTTACGAGCAGTACTTC.

The gene calls are TRBV10-3 and TRBJ2-5, with D tentatively TRBD1 or TRBD2 (5 bases each). The CDR3 is 12 residues long. V gave up 8 bases and J gave up 5 bases, with 12 bases separating them. Per germline, CDR1 ENHRY and CDR2 SYGVKD. The CDR3 DNA reads as TGTGCCATCTTGGGGGATGGGGAGACCCAGTACTTC. Its protein product is CAILGDGETQYF.

This clonotype was seen at least ten times. The chain employs TRBV4-1 and TRBJ2-7; 11 bases align to TRBD1. Germline trimming cut 4 bases from V and 4 bases from J; bases unmatched to any gene: 9. Germline V lookup: CDR1 MGHRA, CDR2 YSYEKL. The CDR3 contains 16 residues. CDR3 sequence reads: CASSRGRDRGRYEQYF. The DNA of the CDR3 is TGCGCCAGCAGCCGCGGCCGGGACAGGGGGAGGTACGAGCAGTACTTC.

This clonotype was seen repeatedly, ten times or more. The gene calls are TRBV6-1 and TRBJ2-5; a possible D gene is TRBD1 (5 bases). Germline CDR1 and CDR2: MNHNS and SASEGT. The CDR3 is 15 amino acids. The V gene lost 1 base and the J gene lost 4 bases, with 13 bases spanning the gap. CDR3 coding DNA: TGTGCCAGCAGTGAAGTTGCAGGGATGGGAGAGACCCAGTACTTC. Encoded protein: CASSEVAGMGETQYF.

The table lists this clonotype with many counts. V usage is TRBV7-8 and J usage is TRBJ1-1; D not certain. Germline CDR1 reads SGHVS; CDR2 reads FQNEAQ. This CDR3 has 12 residues. Trimming removed 5 bases from V and 7 bases from J, with 11 bases in between. This chain's CDR3 is CASSNRELEAFF. DNA of the CDR3: TGTGCCAGCAGCAACCGGGAGCTTGAAGCTTTCTTT. The entire variable domain, with the rest obtained from reference TRBV7-8 and TRBJ1-1, is as follows: GAGVSQSPRYKVAKRGQDVALRCDPISGHVSLFWYQQALGQGPEFLTYFQNEAQLDKSGLPSDRFFAERPEGSVSTLKIQRTQQEDSAVYLCASSNRELEAFFGQGTRLTVV.

The table lists this clonotype with a few counts. V and J are TRBV10-3 and TRBJ1-3; tentative D call: TRBD1 (5 bases). The V end was cut by 6 bases, the J end by 0 bases, with 12 bases between. The CDR3 runs 15 residues. From germline, CDR1 is ENHRY and CDR2 SYGVKD. The CDR3 protein is CAIRTGPNSGNTIYF. DNA for the CDR3: TGTGCCATCAGGACGGGGCCGAACTCTGGAAACACCATATATTTT.

This chain links TRBV11-2 with TRBJ1-5, with D tentatively TRBD1 (5 bases). The germline CDR1 and CDR2 sequences are SGHAT and FQNNGV. V lost 2 bases and J lost 0, with 11 bases in between. This CDR3 comprises 16 residues. The CDR3 DNA sequence: TGTGCCAGCAGCTTAATTGGGGGGGATAGCAATCAGCCCCAGCATTTT. It yields the protein CASSLIGGDSNQPQHF.

The chain has TRBV7-9 and TRBJ2-5; the match to TRBD2 covers 9 bases. Germline V gives CDR1 SEHNR, CDR2 FQNEAQ (reference sequence). V lost 0 bases to trimming and J lost 8 bases; unmatched junction nucleotides: 1. The CDR3 is 13 residues long. This CDR3 reads CASSLATSGTQYF. The CDR3 DNA is TGTGCCAGCAGCTTAGCGACTAGCGGAACCCAGTACTTC.

The chain combines TRBV7-8 with TRBJ1-1, with D unclear. Trimming stripped 7 bases from V and 1 base from J, with 19 bases between. This CDR3 has 16 residues. Germline-derived CDR1 and CDR2 are SGHVS and FQNEAQ. CDR3: CASTIHLAEWNTEAFF. CDR3 bases: TGTGCCAGCACCATCCACCTGGCGGAATGGAACACTGAAGCTTTCTTT.

The sample holds many counts of this clonotype. The chain has TRBV12-3 or TRBV12-4 and TRBJ2-7; D might be TRBD2 (6 bases). This CDR3 comprises 13 residues. V lost 3 bases to trimming and J lost 5 bases, with 11 bases between them. CDR3 amino acids: CASSFTGADEQYF. The DNA of the CDR3 is TGTGCCAGCAGTTTTACGGGAGCGGACGAGCAGTACTTC.

This chain links TRBV2 with TRBJ2-7; D remains unclear. CDR1 SNHLY and CDR2 FYNNEI come from the germline V gene. Deletions cut 0 bases from V and 2 bases from J, with 11 bases between. The CDR3 is 15 residues long. DNA for the CDR3: TGTGCCAGCAGTGAAGCTTTCGACGCTCCCTACGAGCAGTACTTC. It yields the protein CASSEAFDAPYEQYF.

The rearrangement links TRBV5-1 to TRBJ2-5; no clear D. CDR3 size: 13 residues. CDR1 and CDR2 from the germline V gene are SGHRS and YFSETQ. Trimming took off 3 bases at V and 5 bases at J, with 11 bases between the two ends. CDR3 coding DNA: TGCGCCAGCAGCTCCCCCGGGCGGGAGACCCAGTACTTC. Protein product: CASSSPGRETQYF.

This clonotype appeared many times. This chain uses TRBV20-1 with TRBJ1-5, with D possibly matching TRBD1 (5 bases). This CDR3 has 12 amino acids. V lost 1 base and J 6 bases, leaving 7 bases between the germline ends. Germline CDR1 reads DFQATT; CDR2 reads SNEGSKA (reference sequence). The CDR3 here is CSARAGIQPQHF. The DNA for the CDR3 is TGCAGTGCTAGAGCAGGGATTCAGCCCCAGCATTTT.

This clonotype has ten or more counts. The chain employs TRBV6-1 and TRBJ1-5, with TRBD1 matching 9 bases. With 2 bases clipped from V and 6 bases from J, the junction kept 2 bases outside the gene matches. This CDR3 comprises 14 residues. Germline V gene lookup returns CDR1 MNHNS and CDR2 SASEGT. The CDR3 spells CASSERQGGQPQHF. CDR3 DNA: TGTGCCAGCAGTGAAAGACAGGGGGGTCAGCCCCAGCATTTT.

The chain couples TRBV9 to TRBJ1-1; no firm D call. V was trimmed by 4 bases and J by 0 bases, leaving 16 bases between them. Germline loops: CDR1 SGDLS, CDR2 YYNGEE. There are 16 residues in the CDR3. Here the CDR3 DNA reads TGTGCCAGCAGCCAAGTGGTTACACCCTTGAACACTGAAGCTTTCTTT. It encodes CASSQVVTPLNTEAFF.

This clonotype has a handful of counts. The chain uses TRBV12-3 or TRBV12-4 and TRBJ2-7; 13 nucleotides align to TRBD2. V dropped 4 bases and J dropped 3; count of bases not matched to a gene: 6. This CDR3 is built from 16 residues. The CDR3 coding sequence is TGTGCCAGCAGTTCCAACCGACTAGCGGGAGGCTACGAGCAGTACTTC. Translation: CASSSNRLAGGYEQYF.

The CDR3 coding sequence is TGCAGCGTTGTCCGGACTAGCGGGAGGGCCAGGGAGACCCAGTACTTC. Translation: CSVVRTSGRARETQYF. The gene calls are TRBV29-1 and TRBJ2-5; 15 nucleotides line up with TRBD2. V shed 4 bases, J shed 5 bases, and the junction held 8 bases outside the gene matches. The germline V gene has CDR1 SQVTM and CDR2 ANQGSEA. The CDR3 runs 16 residues.